The 20 T cell receptor beta chains listed next were all sequenced from one sample in a study of CD8+CD57+ T cells in acquired aplastic anemia. Patients picked for sequencing had shown CD8+CD57+ cell expansion detected by flow cytometry. Genomic DNA constituted the template upon which TCR beta VDJ and CDR3 profiling was performed. TCRdb processed the reads anew with MiXCR; each CDR3 protein has one entry. Here the sample spans nearly 60,000 distinct CDR3 sequences, roughly three fifths being singletons. Sequencing was performed on sorted CD4+, CD8+, or CD8+CD57+ T cells (not recorded which) from PBMCs. Every receptor here comes from a human donor with aplastic anemia.

The V gene is TRBV24-1, the J gene TRBJ1-5, with D perhaps matching TRBD1 (5 bases). V lost 3 bases and J 0 bases, leaving 11 bases between the germline ends. Germline loops: CDR1 KGHDR, CDR2 SFDVKD. The CDR3 sequence is 16 residues long. The CDR3 here is CATSDTRQSSNQPQHF. Written as DNA, the CDR3 is TGTGCCACCAGTGATACACGACAGAGTAGCAATCAGCCCCAGCATTTT.

The V call is TRBV24-1, the J call TRBJ2-1; unclear D gene. Trimming cost V 3 bases and J 13 bases, with 12 bases left between them. From germline, CDR1 is KGHDR and CDR2 SFDVKD. The CDR3 totals 12 residues. The CDR3 sequence: CATSDPLSSQFF. As DNA, the CDR3 is TGTGCCACCAGTGATCCCTTGTCATCACAGTTCTTC.

In its sample, this clonotype was seen many times. The V and J genes are TRBV15 and TRBJ1-1; 8 bases are a match to TRBD1. V lost 5 bases to trimming and J lost 6 bases; unmatched junction nucleotides: 8. This CDR3 contains 14 residues. Germline values: CDR1 LNHNV, CDR2 YYDKDF (reference sequence). The CDR3 here is CATSSPGGGAEAFF. The CDR3 nucleotides are TGTGCCACCAGCTCCCCAGGGGGCGGAGCTGAAGCTTTCTTT.

J is TRBJ1-5 and V is TRBV15; D gene unclear. The CDR3 totals 16 residues. Germline V gives CDR1 LNHNV, CDR2 YYDKDF (reference sequence). V lost 5 bases to trimming and J lost 3 bases, with 17 bases between them. The CDR3 DNA reads TGTGCCACCAGCGGGAAACGGGGAGGTTACAATCAGCCCCAGCATTTT. This codes for CATSGKRGGYNQPQHF.

V and J are TRBV19 and TRBJ1-2, with 9 positions matching TRBD1. The junction had 10 bases not matched to a gene; V was cut back by 10 bases and J by 7 bases. The CDR3 consists of 13 residues. Germline V gives CDR1 LNHDA, CDR2 SQIVND (reference sequence). The CDR3 DNA follows: TGTGCCACCGCGACAGGGGGACGGGTTGGCTACACCTTC. This codes for CATATGGRVGYTF.

This clonotype was counted ten times or more. This sequence joins TRBV18 and TRBJ1-3; D is uncertain. Per germline, CDR1 KGHSH and CDR2 LQKENI. This CDR3 contains 17 residues. V lost 3 bases and J 0 bases, leaving 15 bases between the germline ends. This chain's CDR3 is CASSPRRGEGSGNTIYF. CDR3 bases: TGTGCCAGCTCACCCCGGCGGGGTGAAGGCTCTGGAAACACCATATATTTT.

The CDR3 region is CASSRQGYEQYF. The CDR3 DNA reads TGTGCCAGCAGTCGACAGGGCTACGAGCAGTACTTC. This chain links TRBV2 with TRBJ2-7; TRBD1 matches at 7 bases. Germline lookup yields CDR1 SNHLY and CDR2 FYNNEI. Trimming removed 5 bases from V and 3 bases from J; junction bases left unmatched: 1. The length of the CDR3 is 12 residues.

The chain couples TRBV25-1 to TRBJ2-5; 12 bases are a match to TRBD2. This CDR3 has 16 residues. V dropped 7 bases and J dropped 2; count of bases not matched to a gene: 8. Germline CDR1 and CDR2: MGHDK and SYGVNS. CDR3 sequence: CASTKGLAGGQETQYF. The DNA of the CDR3 is TGTGCCAGCACTAAGGGGCTAGCGGGGGGGCAAGAGACCCAGTACTTC.

This clonotype has just one count. The rearrangement uses TRBV10-3 and TRBJ2-7; D possibly uses TRBD1 or TRBD2 (7 bases each). V lost 7 bases and J 0 bases, leaving 19 bases between the germline ends. The CDR3 length is 16 residues. CDR1 ENHRY and CDR2 SYGVKD come from the germline V gene. The CDR3 loop reads CAITPGEGASSYEQYF. As DNA, the CDR3 is TGTGCCATCACCCCCGGGGAGGGGGCGAGCTCCTACGAGCAGTACTTC.

The V gene is TRBV19, the J gene TRBJ1-2; possible D gene TRBD1, 5 bases. The CDR3 has 14 amino acids. V lost 7 bases and J 6 bases, leaving 18 bases between the germline ends. Germline V lookup: CDR1 LNHDA, CDR2 SQIVND (reference sequence). DNA of the CDR3: TGTGCCAGTAACCTAGGACACGGGGGTGATGGCTACACCTTC. Its protein is CASNLGHGGDGYTF.

This clonotype appeared a single time. The chain joins TRBV19 to TRBJ2-7; 7 bases line up with TRBD1. The V gene end was trimmed by 4 bases and the J gene end by 0 bases; junction bases not matched to a gene: 6. CDR3 length equals 15 residues. CDR1 is LNHDA and CDR2 is SQIVND in the germline V gene (reference sequence). The CDR3 DNA reads TGTGCCAGTAGTACCTGGACAGGCGACTCCTACGAGCAGTACTTC. This sequence encodes CASSTWTGDSYEQYF. Full variable domain (rest looked up from reference TRBV19 and TRBJ2-7): DGGITQSPKYLFRKEGQNVTLSCEQNLNHDAMYWYRQDPGQGLRLIYYSQIVNDFQKGDIAEGYSVSREKKESFPLTVTSAQKNPTAFYLCASSTWTGDSYEQYFGPGTRLTVT.

This chain links TRBV7-2 with TRBJ2-1; perhaps TRBD1 as D (6 bases). Germline V CDR1 and CDR2: SGHTA, FQGNSA. The CDR3 runs to 11 residues. Trimming removed 6 bases from V and 10 bases from J, with 10 bases in between. CDR3 protein: CASSSGTEQFF. CDR3 DNA sequence: TGTGCCAGCAGTTCCGGGACAGAGCAGTTCTTC.

This clonotype was counted ten times or more. The rearrangement links TRBV10-1 to TRBJ2-3; 8 nucleotides agree with TRBD1. The length of the CDR3 is 13 residues. The V gene's germline CDR1 is WNHNN and CDR2 SYGVQD (reference sequence). Germline trimming cut 8 bases from V and 5 bases from J; bases unmatched to any gene: 6. DNA of the CDR3: TGCGCCAGCTCCCAGGGGGCGGAAGATACGCAGTATTTT. Translation: CASSQGAEDTQYF.

This clonotype was counted only a few times. The V and J genes are TRBV15 and TRBJ2-3; D is perhaps TRBD2 (5 bases). CDR3 length: 16 amino acids. The germline gives CDR1 LNHNV, CDR2 YYDKDF (reference sequence). V was pared by 3 bases and J by 0 bases, with 13 bases between. The CDR3 nucleotides read TGTGCCACCAGCAGTCGACTATCTTCTAGCACAGATACGCAGTATTTT. This encodes CATSSRLSSSTDTQYF. The variable domain in full, completed from reference TRBV15 and TRBJ2-3, reads DAMVIQNPRYQVTQFGKPVTLSCSQTLNHNVMYWYQQKSSQAPKLLFHYYDKDFNNEADTPDNFQSRRPNTSFCFLDIRSPGLGDTAMYLCATSSRLSSSTDTQYFGPGTRLTVL.

The chain joins TRBV29-1 to TRBJ2-5; perhaps TRBD1 as D (5 bases). The DNA end is more similar to TRBJ2-7, so the J call may be wrong. Germline V gene sequence: CDR1 SQVTM, CDR2 ANQGSEA. The CDR3 is 12 residues long. CDR3 in DNA: TGCAGCGTTGGCCAGGGCTCCTACGAGCAGTACTTC. Translated, it gives CSVGQGSYEQYF.

In this sample, this clonotype turned up many times. The V gene is TRBV5-6, the J gene TRBJ1-3; D gene uncertain. The CDR3 extends over 14 amino acids. Germline values: CDR1 SGHDT, CDR2 YYEEEE. Trimming pared 0 bases from V and 1 base from J, leaving 5 bases between. CDR3 sequence: CASSLGYSGNTIYF. Written as DNA, the CDR3 is TGTGCCAGCAGCTTGGGGTATTCTGGAAACACCATATATTTT.

The chain recombines TRBV25-1 with TRBJ2-5; TRBD2 aligns across 12 bases. The CDR3 has 17 amino acids. Germline loops: CDR1 MGHDK, CDR2 SYGVNS. The trim removed 0 bases at V and 3 bases at J, leaving 5 bases unmatched. In DNA, the CDR3 is TGTGCCAGCAGTGAATATCGGCTAGCGGGGGGGAAAGAGACCCAGTACTTC. This gives the protein CASSEYRLAGGKETQYF.

The chain joins TRBV10-3 to TRBJ2-7; tentatively, D is TRBD1 (6 bases). V was clipped by 2 bases and J by 1 base, with 6 bases between them. CDR1 is ENHRY, CDR2 SYGVKD, per germline. CDR3 length: 13 amino acids. CDR3 nucleotides: TGTGCCATCAGTGAGGGACAGTCCTACGAGCAGTACTTC. Its translation is CAISEGQSYEQYF.

This clonotype was seen many times. The chain links TRBV9 to TRBJ1-2; D not resolved. CDR1 SGDLS and CDR2 YYNGEE come from the germline V gene. Trimming took 4 bases from V and 1 from J, leaving 14 bases between them. This CDR3 has 15 amino acids. As DNA, the CDR3 is TGTGCCAGCAGCTCCTCCGGTTTAGATAACTATGGCTACACCTTC. This gives the protein CASSSSGLDNYGYTF.

This clonotype was recorded once. The V call is TRBV25-1, the J call TRBJ2-5; 10 bases align to TRBD1. V trimming: 1 base; J trimming: 7 bases; junction bases outside the gene matches: 9. Germline V lookup: CDR1 MGHDK, CDR2 SYGVNS. The CDR3 is 16 residues long. CDR3 sequence: CASSEFQGQGKGTQYF. CDR3 sequence (DNA): TGTGCCAGCAGTGAATTTCAGGGACAGGGGAAAGGGACCCAGTACTTC.